These 23 T cell receptor beta chains were all obtained from the same sample, sequenced in a study of T cells after yellow fever vaccination. TCRdb ran MiXCR on the 5' RACE reads and lists one entry per CDR3 protein. The table lists 300,000 to 400,000 distinct CDR3 sequences, roughly 8.7% of them singletons, with roughly 18% in the top ten. This specimen consisted of PBMCs, obtained on the day of the first yellow fever vaccination. The receptors originated from a man in his late teens or twenties who received the YFV17D yellow fever vaccine.

This clonotype was found a few times. V and J are TRBV15 and TRBJ2-1; D is possibly TRBD1 (5 bases). The V end was cut by 5 bases, the J end by 1 base, with 9 bases between. The CDR3 has 14 residues. The germline gives CDR1 LNHNV, CDR2 YYDKDF (reference sequence). CDR3 region: CATSPSGSYNEQFF. The CDR3 coding sequence is TGTGCCACCAGCCCCTCAGGGTCCTACAATGAGCAGTTCTTC.

This clonotype has only a few counts. V usage is TRBV20-1 and J usage is TRBJ2-7, with TRBD1 identical over 9 bases. CDR3 size: 13 residues. V lost 3 bases, J lost 6 bases, and 6 bases stayed unmatched. Germline CDR1 and CDR2: DFQATT and SNEGSKA (reference sequence). CDR3 bases: TGCAGTGCTAGCTTTCCGGGACAGGGCGAGCAGTACGTC. Amino acids: CSASFPGQGEQYV.

V gene TRBV24-1 combines with J gene TRBJ1-5; D gene uncertain. Trimming took 0 bases from V and 2 from J, leaving 13 bases between them. The CDR3 is 17 amino acids. Germline V lookup: CDR1 KGHDR, CDR2 SFDVKD. This CDR3 reads CATSDLRTPRGNQPQHF. CDR3 nucleotides: TGTGCCACCAGTGATTTGCGGACCCCGCGGGGCAATCAGCCCCAGCATTTT.

This clonotype was detected a few times. V and J are TRBV9 and TRBJ1-1; D uncertain. Germline V gene sequence: CDR1 SGDLS, CDR2 YYNGEE. The CDR3 has 15 amino acids. Trimming cost V 2 bases and J 1 base, with 12 bases left between them. The CDR3 region has the DNA TGTGCCAGCAGCGTTTCGGTGTCCGCGAACACTGAAGCTTTCTTT. Protein sequence: CASSVSVSANTEAFF.

This clonotype was counted a few times. The chain joins TRBV4-3 to TRBJ1-2, with D perhaps matching TRBD1 (5 bases). The CDR3 contains 15 residues. Germline V gene sequence: CDR1 LGHNA, CDR2 YSLEER. V was shortened by 0 bases and J by 5 bases, with 13 bases between the two germline ends. The CDR3 nucleotides read TGCGCCAGCAGCCAAGATGGGGCAGGGCAGTATGGCTACACCTTC. It translates to CASSQDGAGQYGYTF.

This clonotype was seen ten or more times. The chain recombines TRBV3-1 with TRBJ1-6, with D perhaps TRBD1 (5 bases). The CDR3 contains 13 residues. Germline loops: CDR1 LGHDT, CDR2 YNNKEL (reference sequence). With 6 bases removed from V and 4 bases from J, the gap between germline ends came to 7 bases. CDR3 bases: TGTGCCAGCAGGGGGACGTATAATTCACCCCTCCACTTT. It specifies CASRGTYNSPLHF.

At least ten counts were recorded for this clonotype. V and J are TRBV10-1 and TRBJ1-4; D is unclear. Trimming left V 0 bases short and J 4 bases short, with 6 bases between. CDR1 and CDR2 from the germline V gene are WNHNN and SYGVQD (reference sequence). The CDR3 totals 14 residues. The CDR3 spells CASSESASNEKLFF. The CDR3 DNA sequence: TGCGCCAGCAGTGAGTCCGCGAGTAATGAAAAACTGTTTTTT.

This clonotype was seen many times. The genes are TRBV20-1 and TRBJ1-4; a weak D match, TRBD1 (6 bases). The ends were cut back, 3 bases at V and 7 bases at J, with 15 bases in the middle. Germline V gene lookup returns CDR1 DFQATT and CDR2 SNEGSKA (reference sequence). The CDR3 loop spans 14 amino acids. The CDR3 DNA reads as TGCAGTGCTAGTCCCCCCGGAGGGGGTGAAAAACTGTTTTTT. It encodes CSASPPGGGEKLFF.

This clonotype appeared a few times. The V call is TRBV7-2, the J call TRBJ1-2; TRBD1 aligns across 10 bases. Per germline, CDR1 SGHTA and CDR2 FQGNSA. V lost 5 bases to trimming and J lost 0 bases; unmatched junction nucleotides: 6. CDR3 length: 16 amino acids. CDR3 DNA: TGTGCCAGCAGCCTCCGGACAGGGGGAGCTAACTATGGCTACACCTTC. Translated: CASSLRTGGANYGYTF.

This clonotype was seen only a few times. The V gene is TRBV6-1, the J gene TRBJ2-7; 7 bases are a match to TRBD2. The CDR3 sequence is 13 residues long. The germline V gene has CDR1 MNHNS and CDR2 SASEGT. After removal of 11 bases from V and 0 bases from J, the junction contained 7 bases not matched to a gene. CDR3: CAAQGGSSYEQYF. CDR3 DNA: TGTGCCGCCCAGGGAGGGAGCTCCTACGAGCAGTACTTC.

This clonotype came up a few times. V is TRBV5-1 and J is TRBJ2-3, with D possibly called TRBD1 or TRBD2 (5 bases each). CDR1 is SGHRS and CDR2 is YFSETQ in the germline V gene. V was trimmed by 4 bases and J by 3 bases, leaving 21 bases between them. The CDR3 loop spans 17 amino acids. The CDR3 sequence is CASSPPRMGDPTDTQYF. DNA for the CDR3: TGCGCCAGCAGCCCACCCCGGATGGGGGACCCGACAGATACGCAGTATTTT.

This clonotype was counted between two and nine times. V usage is TRBV12-3 or TRBV12-4 and J usage is TRBJ2-1; D call uncertain. Trimming removed 6 bases at V and 0 bases at J, with 18 bases between. There are 17 residues in the CDR3. CDR3 region: CASRAPGASSSYNEQFF. The CDR3 nucleotides read TGTGCCAGCAGAGCCCCGGGCGCCTCGAGCTCCTACAATGAGCAGTTCTTC.

The chain is built from TRBV29-1 and TRBJ1-3; D ambiguous. The germline V gene encodes CDR1 SQVTM and CDR2 ANQGSEA. The V and J ends lost 4 bases and 4 bases respectively, with 8 bases between them. The length of the CDR3 is 12 residues. The CDR3 DNA is TGCAGCGTTGGACAATCAGGAAACACCATATATTTT. Its translation is CSVGQSGNTIYF.

Ten or more counts support this clonotype. J is TRBJ1-1 and V is TRBV10-3, with D possibly being TRBD1 (5 bases). The germline V and J ends were trimmed by 7 bases and 10 bases, with 19 bases remaining between them. Germline assignment: CDR1 ENHRY and CDR2 SYGVKD. CDR3 length: 13 amino acids. Here the CDR3 reads CAINVDLTGGAFF. CDR3 DNA: TGTGCCATCAATGTCGACTTAACCGGGGGAGCTTTCTTT.

This clonotype was recorded many times. The chain employs TRBV5-1 and TRBJ1-2, with 9 bases identical to TRBD1. Trimming cost V 4 bases and J 0 bases; bases outside gene matches: 4. The CDR3 contains 15 residues. Germline assignment: CDR1 SGHRS and CDR2 YFSETQ. CDR3 residues: CASSQDRGANYGYTF. The CDR3 DNA is TGCGCCAGCAGCCAGGACAGGGGAGCTAACTATGGCTACACCTTC.

This clonotype was seen many times. V usage is TRBV5-1 and J usage is TRBJ2-5, with TRBD2 identical over 9 bases. In germline, CDR1 is SGHRS, CDR2 YFSETQ. CDR3 length equals 16 residues. The ends lost 1 base at V and 5 bases at J; junction bases unmatched: 9. The CDR3 loop reads CASSLTLAGRSETQYF. CDR3 sequence (DNA): TGCGCCAGCAGCTTGACCCTAGCGGGGAGGTCGGAGACCCAGTACTTC. Complete variable domain (other parts from reference TRBV5-1 and TRBJ2-5): KAGVTQTPRYLIKTRGQQVTLSCSPISGHRSVSWYQQTPGQGLQFLFEYFSETQRNKGNFPGRFSGRQFSNSRSEMNVSTLELGDSALYLCASSLTLAGRSETQYFGPGTRLLVL.

The chain joins TRBV20-1 to TRBJ2-4, with TRBD1 matching over 9 bases. Germline values: CDR1 DFQATT, CDR2 SNEGSKA (reference sequence). This CDR3 is built from 13 residues. V shed 5 bases, J shed 8 bases, and the junction held 7 bases outside the gene matches. The CDR3 spells CSASDRGADIQYF. CDR3 bases: TGCAGTGCTTCCGACAGGGGGGCGGACATTCAGTACTTC.

This clonotype was found a few times. V gene TRBV10-2 combines with J gene TRBJ1-2; no clear D gene. CDR3 size: 13 residues. Germline lookup yields CDR1 WSHSY and CDR2 SAAADI. The V end was cut by 1 base, the J end by 5 bases, with 8 bases between. The CDR3 DNA is TGCGCCAGCAGTGAGTACCAGTATTATGGCTACACCTTC. It yields the protein CASSEYQYYGYTF.

This chain uses TRBV5-1 with TRBJ2-1; D remains unclear. This CDR3 contains 13 residues. Germline V CDR1 and CDR2: SGHRS, YFSETQ. Trimming took off 2 bases at V and 3 bases at J, with 6 bases between the two ends. CDR3 residues: CASSFGSYNEQFF. The CDR3 bases are TGCGCCAGCAGCTTCGGTAGCTACAATGAGCAGTTCTTC.

The chain is built from TRBV7-9 and TRBJ2-2; a weak D match, TRBD2 (6 bases). V was pared by 4 bases and J by 4 bases, with 13 bases between. The CDR3 has 15 amino acids. Per germline, CDR1 SEHNR and CDR2 FQNEAQ (reference sequence). For the CDR3, the DNA is TGTGCCAGCAGCTCACCAAAGGAGGGCACCGGGGAGCTGTTTTTT. Encoded protein: CASSSPKEGTGELFF. The full variable domain, completed using reference TRBV7-9 and TRBJ2-2, is DTGVSQNPRHKITKRGQNVTFRCDPISEHNRLYWYRQTLGQGPEFLTYFQNEAQLEKSRLLSDRFSAERPKGSFSTLEIQRTEQGDSAMYLCASSSPKEGTGELFFGEGSRLTVL.

The J gene is TRBJ2-4, the V gene TRBV20-1, with D possibly being TRBD1 (5 bases). This CDR3 spans 14 amino acids. The V gene's germline CDR1 is DFQATT and CDR2 SNEGSKA (reference sequence). The germline V and J ends were trimmed by 1 base and 2 bases, with 9 bases remaining between them. The CDR3 sequence: CSARGPDTKNIQYF. The CDR3 DNA is TGCAGTGCTAGAGGTCCGGACACCAAAAACATTCAGTACTTC.

The chain couples TRBV4-2 to TRBJ2-3; the match to TRBD2 covers 7 bases. V lost 4 bases to trimming and J lost 3 bases; unmatched junction nucleotides: 13. Looked up from germline, CDR1 is LGHNA and CDR2 is YNFKEQ. This CDR3 contains 17 residues. CDR3 sequence reads: CASSLRGDLAGTDTQYF. The CDR3 coding sequence is TGTGCCAGCAGCCTCAGAGGTGATTTAGCGGGTACAGATACGCAGTATTTT.

This clonotype has ten or more counts. The CDR3 here is CASSLANRANYGYTF. The CDR3 DNA is TGTGCCAGCAGCTTAGCAAACAGAGCTAACTATGGCTACACCTTC. This chain links TRBV7-9 with TRBJ1-2; D is undetermined. The CDR3 runs 15 residues. Trimming removed 0 bases at V and 0 bases at J, with 8 bases between. Germline assignment: CDR1 SEHNR and CDR2 FQNEAQ (reference sequence).